The entry that follows covers one T cell receptor beta chain sequence. No antigen is known for it. The data are from a study of siplizumab effects on memory and regulatory T cells. The CDR3 has 13 residues. Trimming removed 4 bases from V and 1 base from J, with 7 bases in between. CDR1 SEHNR and CDR2 FQNEAQ come from the germline V gene (reference sequence). The study's findings and limits: Contribution to the alloresponse seemed major for naive T cells, which also seemed more diverse than memory cells. The mapping of alloreactive clones to unstimulated subsets covered only a minor fraction of them.

Each sample yielded roughly 9.3 x 10^4 assayed TCR templates. Sequenced by immunoSEQ multiplex PCR; TCRdb stores in-frame clones only, minus some. The repertoire holds tens of thousands of clones, with roughly 96% as singletons. This sequence originates from a human donor in good health. The V call is TRBV7-9, the J call TRBJ1-2; D remains unclear. The sample consisted of naive CD8+ T cells sorted from blood. The CDR3 here is CASSSTGNYGYTF. In DNA form, the CDR3 reads TGTGCCAGCAGCTCAACCGGTAACTATGGCTACACCTTC. Full variable domain (outside the CDR3, taken from reference TRBV7-9 and TRBJ1-2): DTGVSQNPRHKITKRGQNVTFRCDPISEHNRLYWYRQTLGQGPEFLTYFQNEAQLEKSRLLSDRFSAERPKGSFSTLEIQRTEQGDSAMYLCASSSTGNYGYTFGSGTRLTVV.